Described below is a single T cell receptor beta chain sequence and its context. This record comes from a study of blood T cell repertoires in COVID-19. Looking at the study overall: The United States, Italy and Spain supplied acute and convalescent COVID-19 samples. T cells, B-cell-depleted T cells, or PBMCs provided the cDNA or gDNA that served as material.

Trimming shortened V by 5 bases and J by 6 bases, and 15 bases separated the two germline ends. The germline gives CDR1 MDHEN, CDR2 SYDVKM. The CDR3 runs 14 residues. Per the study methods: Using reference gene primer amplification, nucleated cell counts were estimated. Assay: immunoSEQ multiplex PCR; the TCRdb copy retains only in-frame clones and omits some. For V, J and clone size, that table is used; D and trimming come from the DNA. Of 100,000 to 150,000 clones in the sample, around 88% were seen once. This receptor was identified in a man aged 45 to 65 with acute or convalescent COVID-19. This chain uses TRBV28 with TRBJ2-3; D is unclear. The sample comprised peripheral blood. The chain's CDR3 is CASSSGRAGDTQYF. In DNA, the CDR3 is TGTGCCAGCAGTAGTGGTCGCGCCGGGGATACGCAGTATTTT.